The subject of this entry is one TCR beta chain. The target of this receptor is not known. Base qualities were left out, and no much larger clone turns up one base away. The data originate from a study of T cell responses to AZD1222 COVID-19 vaccine (dated by TCRdb to about 2021). Study-wide context: TCR sequencing was performed for about 240 trial participants, of whom around 200 were given two doses of AZD1222 and 26 were given two doses of MenACWY control vaccine. Trial participants were enrolled by age into subgroups of 18-55, 56-69 and 70-plus years, and roughly 160, 29 and 62 TCR-sequenced participants, respectively, were included in these subgroups.

The paper as a whole reports these results and caveats: Conclusions about previously exposed vaccinees are limited because only six or seven AZD1222 recipients were SARS-CoV-2 seropositive at baseline. Spike-specific TCR breadth and depth rose significantly after two AZD1222 doses compared with day 0 and with MenACWY recipients. The vaccine-associated CD4 TCRs covered the entire spike protein, and the dominant responses fell in regions 160-218 and 743-854. In the small 56-69-year group, the increase in depth fell short of significance, most likely because of low power. Epitopes outside the regions mutated in the B.1.351 and B.1.1.7 variants were reportedly recognized by nearly half of the unique spike-specific TCRs. Because no samples from the day 14 peak response were available, repertoires could be characterized only after the peak T cell response. Participants were mostly white British, with more females than males. The authors suggested clonal diversity may have been underestimated.

CDR1 and CDR2 (MNHNS, SASEGT) derive from the germline V gene. From its cysteine to its phenylalanine, the CDR3 spans 15 amino acids. Of the read, only the CDR3 DNA is kept; its 45 bases are in frame from base 1. The junction shows trimming of 0 bases on V and 3 bases on J, plus 11 bases between the germline ends. In light of the paper, this sample's time point label describes: about 28 days (+/-7) after the second vaccine dose. AZD1222 recipients whose second dose came at about 4 weeks and those whose second dose came at about 12 weeks were combined into one group, since spike-specific TCR depth and breadth did not differ between the two schedules. Samples from vaccinated people were obtained from the UK trials COV001 and COV002, which included a single-blind randomized controlled phase 2/3 trial of AZD1222 (ChAdOx1 nCoV-19) in healthy adults. Trial participant PBMC samples were collected at day 0 and day 28 after the second dose for TCRbeta chain sequencing.

The CDR3 regions of human TCRbeta chains were subjected to immunosequencing. As for the original processing: TCRs in the repertoires were matched against a reference library of SARS-CoV-2-specific TCRs that had been generated with the MIRA antigen-specificity platform. Breadth was defined as the fraction of unique TCRs that were SARS-CoV-2-associated, and depth was defined as the fraction of total T cells that were SARS-CoV-2-associated. Using the MIRA data, each spike-specific TCR was assigned both to the spike region to which the TCR was reactive and to a CD4 or CD8 class. Log10-transformed breadth and depth values were compared by one-way ANOVA with Sidak's multiple comparisons tests. As stored in TCRdb, this immuneACCESS dataset retains in-frame rearrangements with V and J assigned. A fraction of the clones does not appear; measured against another copy, unresolved V genes explain less than half of the discrepancy, and the remainder lacks a known reason. The V and J calls and clone size are taken from that table; D and trimming were inferred from the DNA. Present in this sample are 95,000 to 100,000 clones, around 87% of which were seen just once. The top ten clones comprise 10% of the sample.

The chain joins TRBV6-1 to TRBJ1-1; there is no confident call for the D gene. This TCR derives from an adult who received the AZD1222 COVID-19 vaccine. The specimen was peripheral blood, collected 28 days after the second AZD1222 dose. The DNA reads as follows: TGTGCCAGCAGTGAAGCACCCTCGCGGGACACTGAAGCTTTCTTT. Its protein is CASSEAPSRDTEAFF.